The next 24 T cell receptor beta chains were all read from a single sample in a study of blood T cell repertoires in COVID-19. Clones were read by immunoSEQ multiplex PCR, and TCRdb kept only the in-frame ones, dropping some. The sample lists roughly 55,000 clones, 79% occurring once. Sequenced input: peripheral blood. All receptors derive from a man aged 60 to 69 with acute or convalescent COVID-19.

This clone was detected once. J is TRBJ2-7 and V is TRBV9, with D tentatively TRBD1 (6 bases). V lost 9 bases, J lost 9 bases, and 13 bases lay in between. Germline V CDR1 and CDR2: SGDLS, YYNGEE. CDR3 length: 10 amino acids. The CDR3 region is CATTGCGQYF. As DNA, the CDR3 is TGTGCCACCACAGGGTGCGGGCAGTACTTC.

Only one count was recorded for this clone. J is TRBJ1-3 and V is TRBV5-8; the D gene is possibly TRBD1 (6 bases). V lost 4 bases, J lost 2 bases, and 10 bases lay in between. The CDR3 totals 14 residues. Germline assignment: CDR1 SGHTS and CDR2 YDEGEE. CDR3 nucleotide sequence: TGTGCCAGCAGCCATAGGACAGCTGGAAACACCATATATTTT. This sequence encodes CASSHRTAGNTIYF.

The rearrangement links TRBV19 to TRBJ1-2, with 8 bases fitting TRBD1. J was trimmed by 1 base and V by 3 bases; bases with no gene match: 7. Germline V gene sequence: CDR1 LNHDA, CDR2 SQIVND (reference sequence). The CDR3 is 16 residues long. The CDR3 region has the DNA TGTGCCAGTAGTATTGGGGGGACAGGTGATAACTATGGCTACACCTTC. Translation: CASSIGGTGDNYGYTF.

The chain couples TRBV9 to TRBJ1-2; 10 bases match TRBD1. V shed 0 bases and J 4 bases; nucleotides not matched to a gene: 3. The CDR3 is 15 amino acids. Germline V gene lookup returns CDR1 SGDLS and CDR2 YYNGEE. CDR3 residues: CASSVEGQGSYGYTF. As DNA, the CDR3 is TGTGCCAGCAGCGTAGAGGGACAGGGGAGCTATGGCTACACCTTC. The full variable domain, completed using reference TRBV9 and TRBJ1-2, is DSGVTQTPKHLITATGQRVTLRCSPRSGDLSVYWYQQSLDQGLQFLIQYYNGEERAKGNILERFSAQQFPDLHSELNLSSLELGDSALYFCASSVEGQGSYGYTFGSGTRLTVV.

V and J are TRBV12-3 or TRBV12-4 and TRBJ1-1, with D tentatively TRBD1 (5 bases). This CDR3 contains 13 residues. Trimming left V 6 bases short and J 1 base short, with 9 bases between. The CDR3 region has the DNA TGTGCCAGCAGAATAACAGGGAACACTGAAGCTTTCTTT. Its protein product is CASRITGNTEAFF.

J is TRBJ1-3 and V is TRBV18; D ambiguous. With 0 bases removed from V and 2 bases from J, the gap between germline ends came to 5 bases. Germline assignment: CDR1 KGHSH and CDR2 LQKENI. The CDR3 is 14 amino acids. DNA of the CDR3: TGTGCCAGCTCACCACCCCGGGCTGGAAACACCATATATTTT. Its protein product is CASSPPRAGNTIYF.

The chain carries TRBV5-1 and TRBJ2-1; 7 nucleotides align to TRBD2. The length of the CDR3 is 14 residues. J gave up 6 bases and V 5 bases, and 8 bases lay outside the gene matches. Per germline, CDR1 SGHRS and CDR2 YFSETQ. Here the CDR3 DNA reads TGCGCCAGCAGTTTACCCGGGGGGTCCAATGAGCAGTTCTTC. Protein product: CASSLPGGSNEQFF.

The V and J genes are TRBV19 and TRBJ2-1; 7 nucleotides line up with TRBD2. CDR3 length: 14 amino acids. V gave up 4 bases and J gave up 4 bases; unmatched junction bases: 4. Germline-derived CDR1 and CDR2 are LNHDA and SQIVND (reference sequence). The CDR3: CASSKSGAYNEQFF. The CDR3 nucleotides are TGTGCCAGTAGTAAAAGCGGGGCTTACAATGAGCAGTTCTTC.

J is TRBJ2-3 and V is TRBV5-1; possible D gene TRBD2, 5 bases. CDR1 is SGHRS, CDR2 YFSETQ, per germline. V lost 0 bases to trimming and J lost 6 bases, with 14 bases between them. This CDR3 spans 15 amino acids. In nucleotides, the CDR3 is TGCGCCAGCAGCTTGGCCGCCAGCTCGGGGGATACGCAGTATTTT. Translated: CASSLAASSGDTQYF. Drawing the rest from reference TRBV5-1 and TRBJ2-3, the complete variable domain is KAGVTQTPRYLIKTRGQQVTLSCSPISGHRSVSWYQQTPGQGLQFLFEYFSETQRNKGNFPGRFSGRQFSNSRSEMNVSTLELGDSALYLCASSLAASSGDTQYFGPGTRLTVL.

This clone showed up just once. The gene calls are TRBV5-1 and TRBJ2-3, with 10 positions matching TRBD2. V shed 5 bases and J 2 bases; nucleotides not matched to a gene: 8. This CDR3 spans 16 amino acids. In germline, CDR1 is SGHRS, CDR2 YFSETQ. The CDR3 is CASSVGTSADTDTQYF. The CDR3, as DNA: TGCGCCAGCAGTGTAGGGACTAGCGCTGACACAGATACGCAGTATTTT. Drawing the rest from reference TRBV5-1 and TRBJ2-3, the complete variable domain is KAGVTQTPRYLIKTRGQQVTLSCSPISGHRSVSWYQQTPGQGLQFLFEYFSETQRNKGNFPGRFSGRQFSNSRSEMNVSTLELGDSALYLCASSVGTSADTDTQYFGPGTRLTVL.

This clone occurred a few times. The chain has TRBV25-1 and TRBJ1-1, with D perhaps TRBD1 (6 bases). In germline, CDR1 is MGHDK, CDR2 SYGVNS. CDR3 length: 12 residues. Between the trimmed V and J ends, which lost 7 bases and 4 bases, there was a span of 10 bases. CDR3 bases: TGTGCCAGCACCAGGGGTGGCACTGAAGCTTTCTTT. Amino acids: CASTRGGTEAFF.

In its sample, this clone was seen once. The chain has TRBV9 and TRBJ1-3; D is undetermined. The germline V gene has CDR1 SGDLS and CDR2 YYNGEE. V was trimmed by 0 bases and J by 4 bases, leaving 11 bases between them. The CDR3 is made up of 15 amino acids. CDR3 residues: CASSVGPGAGNTIYF. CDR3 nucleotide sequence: TGTGCCAGCAGCGTAGGTCCAGGCGCCGGAAACACCATATATTTT.

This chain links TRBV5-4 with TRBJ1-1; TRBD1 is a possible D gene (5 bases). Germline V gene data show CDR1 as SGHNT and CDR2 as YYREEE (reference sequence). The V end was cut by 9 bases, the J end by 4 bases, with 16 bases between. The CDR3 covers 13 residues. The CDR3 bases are TGTGCCATACAAGGGGCCCGGAGCACTGAAGCTTTCTTT. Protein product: CAIQGARSTEAFF.

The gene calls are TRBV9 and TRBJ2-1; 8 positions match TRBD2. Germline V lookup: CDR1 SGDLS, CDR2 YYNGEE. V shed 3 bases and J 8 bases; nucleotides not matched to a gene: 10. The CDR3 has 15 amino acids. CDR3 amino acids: CASSERAGGPDEQFF. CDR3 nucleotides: TGTGCCAGCAGCGAGAGGGCGGGGGGCCCTGATGAGCAGTTCTTC.

The DNA for the CDR3 is TGCGCCAGCAGTCGGGACAGGAGTAGTGGCTACACCTTC. It translates to CASSRDRSSGYTF. The J gene is TRBJ1-2, the V gene TRBV4-1, with 8 bases identical to TRBD1. Trimming took 6 bases from V and 7 from J; bases not matched to a gene: 7. Germline V gene sequence: CDR1 MGHRA, CDR2 YSYEKL. This CDR3 has 13 residues.

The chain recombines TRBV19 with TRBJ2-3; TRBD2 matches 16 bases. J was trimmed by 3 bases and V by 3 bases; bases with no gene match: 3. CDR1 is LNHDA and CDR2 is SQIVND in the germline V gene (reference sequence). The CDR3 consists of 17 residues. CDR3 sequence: CASSIGTSGGGTDTQYF. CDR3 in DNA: TGTGCCAGTAGTATCGGGACTAGCGGGGGGGGTACAGATACGCAGTATTTT. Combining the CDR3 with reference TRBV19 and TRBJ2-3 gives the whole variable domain DGGITQSPKYLFRKEGQNVTLSCEQNLNHDAMYWYRQDPGQGLRLIYYSQIVNDFQKGDIAEGYSVSREKKESFPLTVTSAQKNPTAFYLCASSIGTSGGGTDTQYFGPGTRLTVL.

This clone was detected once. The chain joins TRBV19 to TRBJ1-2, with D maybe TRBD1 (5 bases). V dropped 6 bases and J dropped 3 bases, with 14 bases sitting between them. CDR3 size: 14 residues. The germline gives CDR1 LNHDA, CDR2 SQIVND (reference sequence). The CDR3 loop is CASRYGGDYYGYTF. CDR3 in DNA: TGTGCCAGTAGATACGGGGGTGACTACTATGGCTACACCTTC.

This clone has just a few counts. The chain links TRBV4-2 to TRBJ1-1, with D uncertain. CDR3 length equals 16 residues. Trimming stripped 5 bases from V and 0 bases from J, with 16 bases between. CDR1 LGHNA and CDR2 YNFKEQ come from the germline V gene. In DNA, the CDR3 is TGTGCCAGCAGCTCCGGTGTAGGCGGCTTGAACACTGAAGCTTTCTTT. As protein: CASSSGVGGLNTEAFF.

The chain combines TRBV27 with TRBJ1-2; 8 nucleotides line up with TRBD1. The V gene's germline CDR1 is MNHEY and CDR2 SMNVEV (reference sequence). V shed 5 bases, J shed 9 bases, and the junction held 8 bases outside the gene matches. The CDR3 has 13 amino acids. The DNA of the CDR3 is TGTGCCAGCAGTCTAGGACAGGGTCAGAGCTACACCTTC. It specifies CASSLGQGQSYTF.

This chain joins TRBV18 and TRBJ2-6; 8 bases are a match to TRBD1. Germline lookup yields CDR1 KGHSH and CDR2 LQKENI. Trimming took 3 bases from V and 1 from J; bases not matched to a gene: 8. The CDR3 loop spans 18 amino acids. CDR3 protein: CASSPGQGPLSGANVLTF. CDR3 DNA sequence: TGTGCCAGCTCACCCGGACAGGGTCCCTTGTCTGGGGCCAACGTCCTGACTTTC.

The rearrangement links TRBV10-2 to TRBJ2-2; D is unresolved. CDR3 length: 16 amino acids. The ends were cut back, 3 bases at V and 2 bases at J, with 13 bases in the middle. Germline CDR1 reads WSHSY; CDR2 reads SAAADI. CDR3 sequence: CASSDRLISNTGELFF. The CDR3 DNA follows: TGCGCCAGCAGTGATCGCCTCATCAGTAACACCGGGGAGCTGTTTTTT.

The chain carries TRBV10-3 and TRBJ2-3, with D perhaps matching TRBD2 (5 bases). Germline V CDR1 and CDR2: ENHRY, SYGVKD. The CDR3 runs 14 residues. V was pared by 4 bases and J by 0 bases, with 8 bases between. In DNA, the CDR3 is TGTGCCATCAGTGGCGGAGGTAGCACAGATACGCAGTATTTT. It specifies CAISGGGSTDTQYF.

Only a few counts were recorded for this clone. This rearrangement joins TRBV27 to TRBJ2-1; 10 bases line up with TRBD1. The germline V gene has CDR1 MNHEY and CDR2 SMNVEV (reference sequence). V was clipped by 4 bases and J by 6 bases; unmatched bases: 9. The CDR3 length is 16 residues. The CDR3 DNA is TGTGCCAGCAGTTCCCCCAGGGACAGGGGACGCAATGAGCAGTTCTTC. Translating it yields CASSSPRDRGRNEQFF.

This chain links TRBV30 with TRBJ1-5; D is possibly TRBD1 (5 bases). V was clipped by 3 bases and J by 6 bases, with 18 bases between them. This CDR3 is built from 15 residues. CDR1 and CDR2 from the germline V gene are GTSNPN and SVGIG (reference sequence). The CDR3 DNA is TGTGCCTGGAGCTCTGGGCAGGGTGGAACTCAGCCCCAGCATTTT. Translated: CAWSSGQGGTQPQHF.